The source of this T cell receptor (beta chain) is a study of cytomegalovirus exposure and HLA in healthy donors. Study-wide results and limits: In an earlier analysis, productive rearrangement rates for most beta V segments clustered near 90% or 30%. In a later analysis, donors in an Asian-associated ancestry cluster reportedly had fewer N-insertions in productive TCRs than the cohort mean.

A single count supports this clone. Its antigen remains unidentified. The CDR3 contains 12 residues. With 7 bases clipped from V and 5 bases from J, the junction kept 4 bases outside the gene matches. Germline V CDR1 and CDR2: SGHVS, FQNEAQ. With 60 Vbeta and 13 Jbeta primers, the PCR was carried out. This table comes from immunoSEQ multiplex PCR, and its TCRdb copy is limited to in-frame clones, with some not included. Counted here are 120,000 or so clones, more than 70% occurring once; the ten biggest clones make up about 9.1%. Sequencing input: PBMCs. This chain joins TRBV7-8 and TRBJ2-5; 7 bases fit TRBD1. This clonotype was sampled from a woman aged 45-65 years in good health and CMV-seropositive. The CDR3 reads CASNTRGETQYF. The CDR3 coding sequence is TGTGCCAGCAACACCAGGGGGGAGACCCAGTACTTC.